Listed below are T cell receptor beta chains from one sample, sequenced in a study of blood T cell repertoires in COVID-19. Sequencing used immunoSEQ multiplex PCR; TCRdb keeps in-frame clones, though not all of them. The sample holds around 370,000 clones; 85% to 90% are singletons and the top ten take around 6%. Sequencing was done on a sample of peripheral blood. These receptors originate from a woman aged 45-65 years with COVID-19, enrolled during active disease. Both conserved end residues are part of each CDR3. Each record gives: V gene, CDR3 length, J gene, D gene, clone size, CDR3 protein, CDR3 DNA. A D gene is named only where the DNA matches it firmly. Clone size appears in some rows only: once, few, many, or a class for an expanded clone.

>TRBV18|17|TRBJ2-3|TRBD2|NA
CASSKGTSGSRTDTQYF
TGTGCCAGCTCAAAGGGGACTAGCGGGTCGAGGACAGATACGCAGTATTTT
>TRBV6-5|14|TRBJ2-2|NA|NA
CASRPLASTGELFF
TGTGCCAGCCGTCCTTTAGCGTCCACCGGGGAGCTGTTTTTT
>TRBV3-1/TRBV3-2|16|TRBJ1-1|NA|NA
CASSQVLRGADTEAFF
TGTGCCAGCAGCCAAGTCTTGCGGGGGGCGGACACTGAAGCTTTCTTT
>TRBV5-1|15|TRBJ2-1|TRBD2|NA
CASSVIGRAEAEQFF
TGCGCCAGCAGCGTTATCGGGAGGGCCGAAGCTGAGCAGTTCTTC
>TRBV5-5|16|TRBJ1-6|NA|NA
CASSDRTFFFDSPLHF
TGTGCCAGCAGCGACAGAACTTTCTTCTTCGATTCACCCCTCCACTTT
>TRBV7-2|15|TRBJ1-6|NA|NA
CASSLDRGDNSPLHF
TGTGCCAGCAGCTTAGATCGCGGTGATAATTCACCCCTCCACTTT
>TRBV2|12|TRBJ1-1|NA|NA
CASSPLGTEAFF
TGTGCCAGCAGCCCTCTAGGCACTGAAGCTTTCTTT
>TRBV14|16|TRBJ1-4|TRBD1|once
CASSPGTAATNEKLFF
TGTGCCAGCAGCCCCGGGACAGCCGCAACTAATGAAAAACTGTTTTTT
>TRBV19|13|TRBJ1-1|NA|NA
CASSTGMNTEAFF
TGTGCCAGTAGTACAGGGATGAACACTGAAGCTTTCTTT
>TRBV19|14|TRBJ1-2|TRBD1|few
CASSDPGTDYGYTF
TGTGCCAGTAGTGACCCAGGGACAGACTATGGCTACACCTTC
>TRBV13|15|TRBJ2-3|NA|NA
CASSPNGGSTDTQYF
TGTGCCAGCAGCCCCAACGGGGGAAGCACAGATACGCAGTATTTT
>TRBV11-3|15|TRBJ1-1|NA|NA
CASSLVSRGNTEAFF
TGTGCCAGCAGCTTAGTGTCCCGGGGGAACACTGAAGCTTTCTTT
>TRBV7-9|17|TRBJ1-6|NA|NA
CASSSTGVRILNSPLHF
TGTGCCAGCAGCTCTACAGGAGTTAGGATACTTAATTCACCCCTCCACTTT
>TRBV4-3|17|TRBJ2-5|NA|NA
CASSQVIREGGRETQYF
TGCGCCAGCAGCCAGGTTATCCGGGAAGGAGGGCGCGAGACCCAGTACTTC
>TRBV3-1/TRBV3-2|15|TRBJ1-5|NA|NA
CASSRGGTSNQPQHF
TGTGCCAGCAGCCGGGGGGGAACCAGCAATCAGCCCCAGCATTTT
>TRBV19|15|TRBJ1-5|NA|NA
CASSIEQGGNQPQHF
TGTGCCAGTAGTATAGAACAGGGAGGCAATCAGCCCCAGCATTTT
>TRBV7-3|14|TRBJ2-2|NA|few
CASSSQDNTGELFF
TGTGCCAGCAGCTCTCAGGATAACACCGGGGAGCTGTTTTTT
>TRBV19|15|TRBJ2-4|NA|NA
CASTAGIVEVDIQYF
TGTGCCAGTACCGCGGGGATAGTTGAAGTTGACATTCAGTACTTC
>TRBV5-1|15|TRBJ2-1|TRBD1|NA
CASSGGQGAYNEQFF
TGCGCCAGCAGCGGGGGACAGGGGGCTTACAATGAGCAGTTCTTC
>TRBV7-8|15|TRBJ1-6|TRBD1|few
CASSPRQGTNSPLHF
TGTGCCAGCAGCCCCCGACAGGGTACAAATTCACCCCTCCACTTT
>TRBV21-1|17|TRBJ2-1|NA|NA
CASSNRERKSSYNEQFF
TGTGCCAGCAGCAATCGGGAGCGGAAGAGCTCCTACAATGAGCAGTTCTTC
>TRBV5-4|15|TRBJ2-1|TRBD2|NA
CASSPPAGANNEQFF
TGTGCCAGCAGCCCCCCGGCGGGAGCCAACAATGAGCAGTTCTTC
>TRBV7-9|18|TRBJ2-3|TRBD2|NA
CASSPIRGLAGATDTQYF
TGTGCCAGCAGCCCTATCAGAGGACTAGCGGGAGCGACAGATACGCAGTATTTT
>TRBV6-6|14|TRBJ1-2|NA|NA
CASQNGGQAYGYTF
TGTGCCAGCCAAAACGGGGGGCAAGCCTATGGCTACACCTTC
>TRBV2|15|TRBJ2-7|NA|NA
CASSELGQISYEQYF
TGTGCCAGCAGTGAACTTGGACAGATTTCCTACGAGCAGTACTTC
>TRBV5-1|17|TRBJ2-2|TRBD1|NA
CASSLARQGVDTGELFF
TGCGCCAGCAGCTTGGCGCGGCAGGGGGTGGACACCGGGGAGCTGTTTTTT
>TRBV5-1|17|TRBJ2-5|TRBD2|NA
CASSLGLAGGRRETQYF
TGCGCCAGCAGCTTGGGCCTAGCGGGAGGCCGTCGGGAGACCCAGTACTTC
>TRBV21-1|15|TRBJ2-7|NA|NA
CASSPKRATIYEQYF
TGTGCCAGCAGCCCCAAGCGGGCCACTATCTACGAGCAGTACTTC
>TRBV27|14|TRBJ2-2|NA|NA
CASSLSVNTGELFF
TGTGCCAGCAGTTTGTCAGTGAACACCGGGGAGCTGTTTTTT
>TRBV15|17|TRBJ2-1|TRBD2|NA
CATSRDGGSGRAREQFF
TGTGCCACCAGCAGAGATGGCGGTAGCGGGAGGGCCCGTGAGCAGTTCTTC
>TRBV19|14|TRBJ2-1|NA|NA
CASSRSGSYNEQFF
TGTGCCAGTAGTAGGAGCGGTTCCTACAATGAGCAGTTCTTC
>TRBV7-8|16|TRBJ1-1|NA|NA
CASSRLRGVGDTEAFF
TGTGCCAGCAGCCGCCTCCGCGGGGTAGGGGACACTGAAGCTTTCTTT
>TRBV5-1|15|TRBJ2-1|NA|NA
CASSLVVEGTDEQFF
TGCGCCAGCAGCTTGGTGGTGGAGGGGACCGATGAGCAGTTCTTC
>TRBV7-3|12|TRBJ1-2|NA|NA
CASSPDSGPRTF
TGTGCCAGCAGCCCGGATAGTGGGCCCCGGACCTTC
>TRBV19|15|TRBJ1-1|NA|once
CASRQNRGVGTEAFF
TGTGCCAGTCGCCAAAATCGGGGGGTGGGCACTGAAGCTTTCTTT
>TRBV5-1|13|TRBJ2-1|NA|once
CASSLIPDNEQFF
TGCGCCAGCAGCTTGATCCCCGACAATGAGCAGTTCTTC
>TRBV30|14|TRBJ1-2|NA|few
CAWSLAGDTGRSTF
TGTGCCTGGAGCCTCGCAGGGGACACAGGGAGATCCACCTTC
>TRBV19|14|TRBJ2-4|TRBD1|NA
CASDPRGTGVVQYF
TGTGCCAGCGACCCACGTGGCACAGGGGTAGTTCAGTACTTC
>TRBV7-9|13|TRBJ2-1|TRBD2|NA
CASSRGGRGEQFF
TGTGCCAGCAGCCGAGGTGGGAGGGGTGAGCAGTTCTTC
>TRBV5-4|16|TRBJ1-6|NA|once
CASSPTTQGYNSPLHF
TGTGCCAGCAGCCCAACAACACAGGGATATAATTCACCCCTCCACTTT
>TRBV10-3|13|TRBJ1-1|NA|NA
CAIRQDKVTEAFF
TGTGCCATCAGACAGGATAAGGTCACTGAAGCTTTCTTT
>TRBV11-2|15|TRBJ2-3|TRBD2|NA
CASSLGLAVSDTQYF
TGTGCCAGCAGCTTAGGACTAGCGGTTTCAGATACGCAGTATTTT
>TRBV19|15|TRBJ1-2|NA|few
CASTPPGLPNYGYTF
TGTGCCAGTACACCCCCGGGACTGCCAAACTATGGCTACACCTTC
>TRBV3-1/TRBV3-2|15|TRBJ1-6|NA|NA
CASSPRGSYNSPLHF
TGTGCCAGCAGCCCTCGAGGGTCCTATAATTCACCCCTCCACTTT
>TRBV10-3|16|TRBJ1-3|TRBD1|NA
CAISERTGYSGNTIYF
TGTGCCATCAGTGAAAGGACAGGTTACTCTGGAAACACCATATATTTT
>TRBV10-3|12|TRBJ2-3|NA|NA
CAIRGRADTQYF
TGTGCCATCCGAGGGCGGGCAGATACGCAGTATTTT
>TRBV27|17|TRBJ2-3|NA|NA
CASSLGGLVLNRGTQYF
TGTGCCAGCAGTTTAGGAGGTCTTGTGCTTAATCGAGGTACGCAGTATTTT
>TRBV5-5|15|TRBJ1-5|TRBD1|NA
CASSPEGTGVQPQHF
TGTGCCAGCAGCCCCGAGGGGACAGGGGTTCAGCCCCAGCATTTT
>TRBV7-9|17|TRBJ2-3|TRBD2|NA
CASSSAVTSAGTDTQYF
TGTGCCAGCAGCTCGGCGGTGACTAGCGCCGGCACAGATACGCAGTATTTT
>TRBV19|14|TRBJ2-7|NA|NA
CASSMQQGEYEQYF
TGTGCCAGTAGTATGCAACAGGGAGAGTACGAGCAGTACTTC
>TRBV5-4|14|TRBJ1-1|NA|few
CASSFRQVNTEAFF
TGTGCCAGCAGCTTCAGACAGGTGAACACTGAAGCTTTCTTT
>TRBV5-4|16|TRBJ2-3|TRBD2|NA
CASTGLAGDLGDTQYF
TGTGCCAGCACGGGACTAGCGGGAGATTTGGGAGATACGCAGTATTTT
>TRBV5-4|15|TRBJ2-1|TRBD2|NA
CASSLTAGGGNEQFF
TGTGCCAGCAGCTTGACGGCGGGAGGGGGGAATGAGCAGTTCTTC